Below, 20 T cell receptor beta chains from the same sample are listed, as sequenced in a study of long-term antiretroviral therapy in people with HIV. The run of the v3.0 immunoSEQ assay was at survey level. Libraries were prepared by immunoSEQ multiplex PCR; TCRdb keeps only in-frame clonotypes and omits some of them. The table shows about 36,000 clones, with 80% occurring only once. Material: unsorted PBMCs, obtained 3.4 years after starting antiretroviral therapy. Receptor source: a man under 40 with HIV.

The chain has TRBV11-3 and TRBJ2-1; TRBD2 is a possible D gene (5 bases). The CDR3 covers 16 residues. V gave up 5 bases and J gave up 1 base, with 15 bases separating them. Germline V gene data show CDR1 as SGHNT and CDR2 as YENEEA. CDR3 amino acids: CASSPSSPRSYNEQFF. The CDR3 DNA is TGTGCCAGCAGCCCCTCTAGCCCCCGATCCTACAATGAGCAGTTCTTC.

The gene calls are TRBV11-2 and TRBJ2-2; D remains ambiguous. Germline-derived CDR1 and CDR2 are SGHAT and FQNNGV. The CDR3 totals 15 residues. V lost 6 bases and J 2 bases, leaving 13 bases between the germline ends. CDR3 in amino acids: CASSPAPSNTGELFF. DNA for the CDR3: TGTGCCAGCAGTCCCGCACCGTCAAACACCGGGGAGCTGTTTTTT.

This clone was picked up one time. The chain has TRBV30 and TRBJ2-5; 10 bases agree with TRBD2. The CDR3 has 17 residues. J lost 3 bases, V lost 3 bases, and 13 bases had no gene match. Germline lookup yields CDR1 GTSNPN and CDR2 SVGIG (reference sequence). This CDR3 is CAWSSFGLAGVKETQYF. The CDR3 DNA follows: TGTGCCTGGAGCAGCTTCGGGCTAGCGGGAGTGAAAGAGACCCAGTACTTC.

This clone occurred a few times. The chain carries TRBV14 and TRBJ2-7; D is perhaps TRBD2 (6 bases). V shed 3 bases and J shed 4 bases, with 7 bases lying between them. Germline values: CDR1 SGHDN, CDR2 FVKESK. The CDR3 is made up of 12 amino acids. The CDR3 is CASSQGGYEQYF. In nucleotides, the CDR3 is TGTGCCAGCAGCCAGGGGGGTTACGAGCAGTACTTC.

The V gene is TRBV4-3, the J gene TRBJ2-2; 9 nucleotides match TRBD2. The CDR3 totals 17 residues. V dropped 1 base and J dropped 1; count of bases not matched to a gene: 4. In germline, CDR1 is LGHNA, CDR2 YSLEER. The DNA of the CDR3 is TGCGCCAGCAGCCAAGTCCTACTAGCGGGGAACACCGGGGAGCTGTTTTTT. Translation gives CASSQVLLAGNTGELFF.

The V gene is TRBV28, the J gene TRBJ2-7, with 9 bases aligning to TRBD1. The CDR3 has 15 amino acids. CDR1 and CDR2 from the germline V gene are MDHEN and SYDVKM. The ends lost 8 bases at V and 6 bases at J; junction bases unmatched: 14. The CDR3 DNA reads TGTGCCAGCCGCCATCAAGGACAGGGGTTGGGCGAGCAGTACTTC. It encodes CASRHQGQGLGEQYF.

The chain joins TRBV28 to TRBJ1-1, with D hard to call. The CDR3 has 13 residues. Germline V gene data show CDR1 as MDHEN and CDR2 as SYDVKM. V was pared by 1 base and J by 1 base, with 4 bases between. CDR3 sequence: CASSLYRNTEAFF. CDR3 nucleotide sequence: TGTGCCAGCAGTTTATACAGGAACACTGAAGCTTTCTTT.

The chain carries TRBV27 and TRBJ2-3; TRBD2 agrees at 9 bases. The J segment lost 10 bases and the V segment lost 2 bases, leaving 22 bases of the junction unmatched. This CDR3 has 19 amino acids. The germline CDR1 and CDR2 sequences are MNHEY and SMNVEV (reference sequence). The chain's CDR3 is CASSLPTHDSGRPVEAQYF. For the CDR3, the DNA is TGTGCCAGCAGTTTACCGACCCACGATAGCGGGAGACCTGTTGAGGCGCAGTATTTT.

The chain combines TRBV6-5 with TRBJ2-7; D is perhaps TRBD2 (5 bases). The CDR3 runs to 15 residues. Trimming removed 5 bases from V and 1 base from J, with 15 bases in between. CDR1 is MNHEY and CDR2 is SVGAGI in the germline V gene. The CDR3 protein is CASSRGLSKSYEQYF. The CDR3 DNA sequence: TGTGCCAGCAGTCGAGGACTTTCCAAGTCCTACGAGCAGTACTTC.

This clone was counted a single time. The chain couples TRBV6-1 to TRBJ2-1; 9 bases line up with TRBD1. The CDR3 has 15 residues. Germline CDR1 MNHNS, CDR2 SASEGT. The junction had 9 bases not matched to a gene; V was cut back by 6 bases and J by 6 bases. The DNA of the CDR3 is TGTGCCAGCAGCGTGGACAGGGGACTGGGCAATGAGCAGTTCTTC. Translating it yields CASSVDRGLGNEQFF.

This clone was seen a few times. The CDR3 nucleotides read TGTGCCAGCAGCCATAGCTCTGGGGCCAACGTCCTGACTTTC. Translated, it gives CASSHSSGANVLTF. The chain has TRBV7-3 and TRBJ2-6, with D unresolved. Trimming shortened V by 5 bases and J by 0 bases, and 5 bases separated the two germline ends. CDR1 SGHTA and CDR2 FQGTGA come from the germline V gene. This CDR3 is built from 14 residues.

The V call is TRBV28, the J call TRBJ2-7; D remains unclear. Germline loops: CDR1 MDHEN, CDR2 SYDVKM. The CDR3 is made up of 13 amino acids. V was clipped by 2 bases and J by 3 bases, with 8 bases between them. For the CDR3, the DNA is TGTGCCAGCAGTTTAGGTTACCACTACGAGCAGTACTTC. It yields the protein CASSLGYHYEQYF.

This clone has a handful of counts. The chain combines TRBV7-2 with TRBJ2-3; D perhaps matches TRBD2 (6 bases). Trimming took 3 bases from V and 11 from J, leaving 9 bases between them. The CDR3 length is 11 residues. The germline V gene encodes CDR1 SGHTA and CDR2 FQGNSA. The CDR3 region is CASSFGEVQYF. The CDR3 nucleotides read TGTGCCAGCAGCTTCGGGGAGGTGCAGTATTTT. The whole variable domain, filled in from reference TRBV7-2 and TRBJ2-3, reads GAGVSQSPSNKVTEKGKDVELRCDPISGHTALYWYRQSLGQGLEFLIYFQGNSAPDKSGLPSDRFSAERTGGSVSTLTIQRTQQEDSAVYLCASSFGEVQYFGPGTRLTVL.

This chain connects TRBV7-2 to TRBJ2-7; 9 nucleotides line up with TRBD2. Trimming at V came to 5 bases and at J to 3 bases, leaving 8 bases not matched to a gene. Looked up from germline, CDR1 is SGHTA and CDR2 is FQGNSA. The CDR3 runs to 15 residues. The CDR3 here is CASSLGREGLYEQYF. In DNA form, the CDR3 reads TGTGCCAGCAGCCTGGGGCGGGAGGGCCTCTACGAGCAGTACTTC.

This CDR3 is CASSGQPGQGLPSNTEAFF. In DNA, the CDR3 is TGTGCCAGTAGCGGACAACCGGGACAGGGGTTACCGTCGAACACTGAAGCTTTCTTT. V gene TRBV19 combines with J gene TRBJ1-1; 10 bases line up with TRBD1. V shed 6 bases, J shed 1 base, and the junction held 17 bases outside the gene matches. CDR1 LNHDA and CDR2 SQIVND come from the germline V gene (reference sequence). This CDR3 spans 19 amino acids.

This clone came up once. The genes are TRBV5-1 and TRBJ1-4, with a possible D match to TRBD1 (5 bases). Between the trimmed V and J ends, which lost 0 bases and 7 bases, there was a span of 13 bases. The CDR3 length is 15 residues. The germline V gene has CDR1 SGHRS and CDR2 YFSETQ. The CDR3 nucleotides read TGCGCCAGCAGCTTGGCCGGGAGGGGTGGTGAAAAACTGTTTTTT. This sequence encodes CASSLAGRGGEKLFF.

The chain has TRBV2 and TRBJ1-2; D unclear. Germline V CDR1 and CDR2: SNHLY, FYNNEI. Trimming took 3 bases from V and 4 from J, leaving 12 bases between them. This CDR3 has 14 amino acids. CDR3 sequence (DNA): TGTGCCAGCAGTGACGGGTTCACTTCCTATGGCTACACCTTC. Encoded protein: CASSDGFTSYGYTF.

V usage is TRBV4-3 and J usage is TRBJ1-2, with D uncertain. Trimming removed 0 bases at V and 8 bases at J, with 13 bases between. CDR1 is LGHNA and CDR2 is YSLEER in the germline V gene. This CDR3 is 14 amino acids long. In nucleotides, the CDR3 is TGCGCCAGCAGCCAAGATTTGTTGGAGGGAGGCTACACCTTC. Translation gives CASSQDLLEGGYTF.

Turning to this clone: Its ends do not fully match the called genes, so a read error is possible. The rearrangement uses TRBV19 and TRBJ2-7, with 9 positions matching TRBD2. In germline, CDR1 is LNHDA, CDR2 SQIVND (reference sequence). The CDR3 consists of 13 residues. CDR3 coding DNA: TGTGCCAGCAGTAATAGCGGGAGCGGCGAGCAGTACTTC. Protein sequence: CASSNSGSGEQYF.

The rearrangement joins TRBV28 to TRBJ1-5; D is unresolved. Germline loops: CDR1 MDHEN, CDR2 SYDVKM. Trimming removed 7 bases at V and 4 bases at J, with 14 bases between. This CDR3 has 14 amino acids. CDR3 bases: TGTGCCAGCAATGAACAGAGGAGGAATCAGCCCCAGCATTTT. The encoded protein is CASNEQRRNQPQHF. Full variable domain (outside the CDR3, taken from reference TRBV28 and TRBJ1-5): DVKVTQSSRYLVKRTGEKVFLECVQDMDHENMFWYRQDPGLGLRLIYFSYDVKMKEKGDIPEGYSVSREKKERFSLILESASTNQTSMYLCASNEQRRNQPQHFGDGTRLSIL.